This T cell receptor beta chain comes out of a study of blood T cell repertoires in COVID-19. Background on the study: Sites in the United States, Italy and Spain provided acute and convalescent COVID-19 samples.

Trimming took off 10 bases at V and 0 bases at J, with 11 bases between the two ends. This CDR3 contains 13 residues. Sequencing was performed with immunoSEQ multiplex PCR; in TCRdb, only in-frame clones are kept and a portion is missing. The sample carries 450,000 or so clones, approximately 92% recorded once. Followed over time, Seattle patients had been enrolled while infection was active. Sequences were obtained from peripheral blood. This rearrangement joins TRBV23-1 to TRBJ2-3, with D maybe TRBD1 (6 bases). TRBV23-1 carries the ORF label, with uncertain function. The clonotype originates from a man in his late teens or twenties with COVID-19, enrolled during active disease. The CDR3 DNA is TGCGCCACCCTGAGGGGGAGCACAGATACGCAGTATTTT. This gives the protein CATLRGSTDTQYF.